These 23 T cell receptor beta chains originate from one sample sequenced in a study of OX40 agonist ivuxolimab in advanced cancers. Repertoires were generated with immunoSEQ multiplex PCR, while TCRdb's copy carries only in-frame clones and drops some. The profile shows around 73,000 clones, over 80% of them singletons. Source: CD4+ or CD8+ T cells sorted from blood, taken in a trial of the OX40 agonist ivuxolimab. Source of these receptors: an adult with an advanced solid tumor such as melanoma, head and neck, liver or kidney cancer.

The chain combines TRBV29-1 with TRBJ2-1; D unclear. The V gene's germline CDR1 is SQVTM and CDR2 ANQGSEA. This CDR3 region has 13 residues. V dropped 6 bases and J dropped 5 bases, with 14 bases sitting between them. The CDR3 is CSVVVPPHNEQFF. In nucleotides, the CDR3 is TGCAGCGTCGTAGTACCGCCGCACAATGAGCAGTTCTTC.

The table lists this clone with a count of one. The rearrangement links TRBV5-4 to TRBJ1-6; no clear D. The V end lost 0 bases, the J end lost 7 bases, and 8 bases lay between the germline ends. Germline V gives CDR1 SGHNT, CDR2 YYREEE (reference sequence). This CDR3 spans 14 amino acids. The CDR3 DNA reads TGTGCCAGCAGCTTGGGCACATCAAATTCACCCCTCCACTTT. The encoded protein is CASSLGTSNSPLHF.

This chain connects TRBV7-6 to TRBJ2-7; D remains ambiguous. This CDR3 region has 13 residues. Germline-derived CDR1 and CDR2 are SGHVS and FNYEAQ. V lost 5 bases and J 1 base, leaving 9 bases between the germline ends. CDR3 protein: CASSLDWSYEQYF. The DNA of the CDR3 is TGTGCCAGCAGCCTTGACTGGTCCTACGAGCAGTACTTC.

The V call is TRBV7-3, the J call TRBJ2-7, with D possibly TRBD2 on 6 matching bases. In germline, CDR1 is SGHTA, CDR2 FQGTGA. The V gene lost 4 bases and the J gene lost 6 bases, with 16 bases spanning the gap. The CDR3 length is 14 residues. CDR3 coding DNA: TGTGCCAGCAGCTACCTCGGGGCGGGGAGCGAGCAGTACTTC. Translated, it gives CASSYLGAGSEQYF. Full variable domain (missing parts from reference TRBV7-3 and TRBJ2-7): GAGVSQTPSNKVTEKGKYVELRCDPISGHTALYWYRQSLGQGPEFLIYFQGTGAADDSGLPNDRFFAVRPEGSVSTLKIQRTERGDSAVYLCASSYLGAGSEQYFGPGTRLTVT.

The genes are TRBV6-1 and TRBJ2-1; D is uncertain. Germline assignment: CDR1 MNHNS and CDR2 SASEGT. CDR3 size: 11 residues. V was clipped by 2 bases and J by 9 bases, with 5 bases between them. The CDR3: CASSENSEQFF. The CDR3 coding sequence is TGTGCCAGCAGTGAAAACTCTGAGCAGTTCTTC.

The V call is TRBV4-2, the J call TRBJ2-1, with D uncertain. Trimming shortened V by 3 bases and J by 10 bases, and 16 bases separated the two germline ends. The CDR3 is 14 residues long. The germline V gene encodes CDR1 LGHNA and CDR2 YNFKEQ. CDR3 protein: CASSHRASYLEQFF. The DNA for the CDR3 is TGTGCCAGCAGCCACCGCGCCTCTTATCTCGAGCAGTTCTTC.

This chain connects TRBV7-9 to TRBJ2-2; TRBD2 matches 7 bases. The CDR3 totals 16 residues. The junction had 6 bases not matched to a gene; V was cut back by 5 bases and J by 0 bases. Per the germline V gene, CDR1 is SEHNR and CDR2 is FQNEAQ (reference sequence). The CDR3 DNA follows: TGTGCCAGCAGCGTGGATCTAGCGGCGAACACCGGGGAGCTGTTTTTT. It encodes CASSVDLAANTGELFF.

CDR3 sequence (DNA): TGCGCCAGCAGCCAAGACGGGGGACGTGAGTATTTT. Translation: CASSQDGGREYF. This rearrangement joins TRBV4-1 to TRBJ2-3; possibly TRBD2 for D (6 bases). Trimming pared 0 bases from V and 13 bases from J, leaving 11 bases between. The CDR3 spans 12 residues. CDR1 and CDR2 from the germline V gene are MGHRA and YSYEKL.

Relative to its sample, this clone is medium-sized (0.01 to 0.1%). The genes are TRBV4-2 and TRBJ1-3, with 8 bases matching TRBD1. Germline V lookup: CDR1 LGHNA, CDR2 YNFKEQ. The length of the CDR3 is 14 residues. The V and J ends lost 1 base and 4 bases, in that order; junction bases with no gene match: 0. CDR3 in DNA: TGTGCCAGCAGCCAAGGGGACAGGGGAAACACCATATATTTT. Translating gives CASSQGDRGNTIYF.

The rearrangement uses TRBV4-1 and TRBJ2-3; 13 bases align to TRBD2. CDR3 length: 20 amino acids. Germline V gene lookup returns CDR1 MGHRA and CDR2 YSYEKL. V shed 1 base, J shed 4 bases, and the junction held 14 bases outside the gene matches. The CDR3: CASSQVGGIGLAGVADTQYF. CDR3 in DNA: TGCGCCAGCAGCCAAGTTGGGGGTATCGGACTAGCGGGAGTTGCAGATACGCAGTATTTT.

The chain couples TRBV6-5 to TRBJ2-5; D is unresolved. The J call may be in error: the DNA end matches TRBJ2-7 better. The CDR3 consists of 14 residues. In germline, CDR1 is MNHEY, CDR2 SVGAGI. The CDR3 DNA reads TGTGCCAGCAGTCTTACAGTGAACTCCTACGAGCAGTACTTC. Protein sequence: CASSLTVNSYEQYF.

The chain recombines TRBV27 with TRBJ1-6; TRBD1 might be the D (5 bases). CDR1 is MNHEY, CDR2 SMNVEV, per germline (reference sequence). The CDR3 length is 15 residues. Trimming took off 5 bases at V and 8 bases at J, with 16 bases between the two ends. The DNA for the CDR3 is TGTGCCAGCAGTCTCTTCCAGGGTTTTGATTCACCCCTCCACTTT. This sequence encodes CASSLFQGFDSPLHF.

The V call is TRBV11-2, the J call TRBJ2-1; D is unresolved. Trimming stripped 1 base from V and 10 bases from J, with 11 bases between. The length of the CDR3 is 13 residues. CDR1 and CDR2 (germline): SGHAT, FQNNGV. CDR3 DNA: TGTGCCAGCAGCTTAGGCGGTATGCCCGAGCAGTTCTTC. The encoded protein is CASSLGGMPEQFF.

This chain joins TRBV7-9 and TRBJ1-5; possibly TRBD1 for D (6 bases). Germline loops: CDR1 SEHNR, CDR2 FQNEAQ (reference sequence). CDR3 length equals 14 residues. V lost 4 bases to trimming and J lost 3 bases, with 10 bases between them. In nucleotides, the CDR3 is TGTGCCAGCAGCTCGAACAGGGTCAATCAGCCCCAGCATTTT. Translating it yields CASSSNRVNQPQHF.

This clone came up once. The chain uses TRBV27 and TRBJ2-6; 7 nucleotides match TRBD2. J gave up 1 base and V 2 bases, and 8 bases lay outside the gene matches. The CDR3 sequence is 18 residues long. The V gene's germline CDR1 is MNHEY and CDR2 SMNVEV (reference sequence). The CDR3 DNA reads TGTGCCAGCAGTTTAGAAGGCCAGGGAGGGTCTGGGGCCAACGTCCTGACTTTC. It encodes CASSLEGQGGSGANVLTF.

V usage is TRBV27 and J usage is TRBJ2-3; D gene uncertain. V lost 6 bases, J lost 7 bases, and 11 bases lay in between. The CDR3 runs to 12 residues. The germline gives CDR1 MNHEY, CDR2 SMNVEV (reference sequence). The CDR3, as DNA: TGTGCCAGCAGAAACTCGGCTTATACGCAGTATTTT. Translating it yields CASRNSAYTQYF.

V gene TRBV6-1 combines with J gene TRBJ2-7, with 8 positions matching TRBD2. Germline V gene sequence: CDR1 MNHNS, CDR2 SASEGT. CDR3 length: 15 amino acids. The J segment lost 4 bases and the V segment lost 2 bases, leaving 7 bases of the junction unmatched. The DNA for the CDR3 is TGTGCCAGCAGTGAAAATGCGGGAGGTCTATACGAGCAGTACTTC. It codes for CASSENAGGLYEQYF.

Regarding this clone: At one boundary the junction diverges from the germline segment, which might be a read error. The chain carries TRBV18 and TRBJ2-5; 11 nucleotides align to TRBD2. Germline CDR1 and CDR2: KGHSH and LQKENI. The CDR3 has 16 amino acids. CDR3 coding DNA: TGTGCCAGCGCACCTGCGACTAGCGGGGAACAAGAGACCCAGTACTTC. Residues: CASAPATSGEQETQYF.

V and J are TRBV5-5 and TRBJ2-5, with TRBD1 matching 8 bases. CDR1 and CDR2 (germline): SGHKS, YYEKEE (reference sequence). J was trimmed by 4 bases and V by 2 bases; bases with no gene match: 10. The length of the CDR3 is 16 residues. CDR3 sequence (DNA): TGTGCCAGCAGCTTTTCAACCAGGGGGCCGCGAGAGACCCAGTACTTC. Translation gives CASSFSTRGPRETQYF.

Details on this clone: The junction departs from the called germline gene at one end, perhaps through a read error. The chain links TRBV27 to TRBJ1-2; 8 bases are shared with TRBD1. Germline V CDR1 and CDR2: MNHEY, SMNVEV (reference sequence). The CDR3 runs 11 residues. CDR3 in DNA: TGTGCCAGTTGGGACAGGTATGCCTACACCTTC. It translates to CASWDRYAYTF.

The chain combines TRBV9 with TRBJ2-2, with 7 nucleotides matching TRBD2. Germline CDR1 SGDLS, CDR2 YYNGEE. The V segment lost 4 bases and the J segment 5 bases; nucleotides outside the gene matches: 8. The CDR3 contains 15 residues. The CDR3 bases are TGTGCCAGCAGCCCCCGGCTAGCGGAGACCGGGGAGCTGTTTTTT. Its translation is CASSPRLAETGELFF. The full variable domain, completed using reference TRBV9 and TRBJ2-2, is DSGVTQTPKHLITATGQRVTLRCSPRSGDLSVYWYQQSLDQGLQFLIQYYNGEERAKGNILERFSAQQFPDLHSELNLSSLELGDSALYFCASSPRLAETGELFFGEGSRLTVL.

The chain joins TRBV7-3 to TRBJ2-1; perhaps TRBD2 as D (5 bases). Germline V lookup: CDR1 SGHTA, CDR2 FQGTGA. The CDR3 is 15 residues long. V dropped 1 base and J dropped 6 bases, with 13 bases sitting between them. The CDR3 loop is CASSLMVGAANEQFF. For the CDR3, the DNA is TGTGCCAGCAGCTTAATGGTGGGAGCGGCCAATGAGCAGTTCTTC.

The rearrangement uses TRBV9 and TRBJ1-1, with 12 bases identical to TRBD1. Germline CDR1 and CDR2: SGDLS and YYNGEE. The CDR3 is 14 residues long. V lost 3 bases, J lost 10 bases, and 7 bases stayed unmatched. The CDR3 DNA follows: TGTGCCAGCAGCGAGGGACAGGGGGCGATGGGAGCTTTCTTT. Encoded protein: CASSEGQGAMGAFF.